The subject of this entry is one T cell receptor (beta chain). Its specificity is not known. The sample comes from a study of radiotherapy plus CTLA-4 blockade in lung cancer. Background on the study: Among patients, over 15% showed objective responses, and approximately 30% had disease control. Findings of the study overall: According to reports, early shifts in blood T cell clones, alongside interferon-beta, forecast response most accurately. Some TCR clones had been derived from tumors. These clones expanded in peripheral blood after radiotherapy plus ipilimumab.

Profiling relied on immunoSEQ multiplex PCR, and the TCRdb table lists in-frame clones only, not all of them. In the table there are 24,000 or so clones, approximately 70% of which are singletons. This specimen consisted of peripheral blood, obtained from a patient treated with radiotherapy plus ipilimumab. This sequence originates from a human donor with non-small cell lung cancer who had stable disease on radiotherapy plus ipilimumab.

In nucleotides, the CDR3 is TGTGCCAGTGGACAGGGCGCGGAGACCCAGTACTTC. This sequence encodes CASGQGAETQYF. The rearrangement links TRBV6-6 to TRBJ2-5, with 8 bases lining up with TRBD1. The germline V gene encodes CDR1 MNHNY and CDR2 SVGAGI (reference sequence). CDR3 length: 12 residues. J gave up 5 bases and V 9 bases, and 5 bases lay outside the gene matches.